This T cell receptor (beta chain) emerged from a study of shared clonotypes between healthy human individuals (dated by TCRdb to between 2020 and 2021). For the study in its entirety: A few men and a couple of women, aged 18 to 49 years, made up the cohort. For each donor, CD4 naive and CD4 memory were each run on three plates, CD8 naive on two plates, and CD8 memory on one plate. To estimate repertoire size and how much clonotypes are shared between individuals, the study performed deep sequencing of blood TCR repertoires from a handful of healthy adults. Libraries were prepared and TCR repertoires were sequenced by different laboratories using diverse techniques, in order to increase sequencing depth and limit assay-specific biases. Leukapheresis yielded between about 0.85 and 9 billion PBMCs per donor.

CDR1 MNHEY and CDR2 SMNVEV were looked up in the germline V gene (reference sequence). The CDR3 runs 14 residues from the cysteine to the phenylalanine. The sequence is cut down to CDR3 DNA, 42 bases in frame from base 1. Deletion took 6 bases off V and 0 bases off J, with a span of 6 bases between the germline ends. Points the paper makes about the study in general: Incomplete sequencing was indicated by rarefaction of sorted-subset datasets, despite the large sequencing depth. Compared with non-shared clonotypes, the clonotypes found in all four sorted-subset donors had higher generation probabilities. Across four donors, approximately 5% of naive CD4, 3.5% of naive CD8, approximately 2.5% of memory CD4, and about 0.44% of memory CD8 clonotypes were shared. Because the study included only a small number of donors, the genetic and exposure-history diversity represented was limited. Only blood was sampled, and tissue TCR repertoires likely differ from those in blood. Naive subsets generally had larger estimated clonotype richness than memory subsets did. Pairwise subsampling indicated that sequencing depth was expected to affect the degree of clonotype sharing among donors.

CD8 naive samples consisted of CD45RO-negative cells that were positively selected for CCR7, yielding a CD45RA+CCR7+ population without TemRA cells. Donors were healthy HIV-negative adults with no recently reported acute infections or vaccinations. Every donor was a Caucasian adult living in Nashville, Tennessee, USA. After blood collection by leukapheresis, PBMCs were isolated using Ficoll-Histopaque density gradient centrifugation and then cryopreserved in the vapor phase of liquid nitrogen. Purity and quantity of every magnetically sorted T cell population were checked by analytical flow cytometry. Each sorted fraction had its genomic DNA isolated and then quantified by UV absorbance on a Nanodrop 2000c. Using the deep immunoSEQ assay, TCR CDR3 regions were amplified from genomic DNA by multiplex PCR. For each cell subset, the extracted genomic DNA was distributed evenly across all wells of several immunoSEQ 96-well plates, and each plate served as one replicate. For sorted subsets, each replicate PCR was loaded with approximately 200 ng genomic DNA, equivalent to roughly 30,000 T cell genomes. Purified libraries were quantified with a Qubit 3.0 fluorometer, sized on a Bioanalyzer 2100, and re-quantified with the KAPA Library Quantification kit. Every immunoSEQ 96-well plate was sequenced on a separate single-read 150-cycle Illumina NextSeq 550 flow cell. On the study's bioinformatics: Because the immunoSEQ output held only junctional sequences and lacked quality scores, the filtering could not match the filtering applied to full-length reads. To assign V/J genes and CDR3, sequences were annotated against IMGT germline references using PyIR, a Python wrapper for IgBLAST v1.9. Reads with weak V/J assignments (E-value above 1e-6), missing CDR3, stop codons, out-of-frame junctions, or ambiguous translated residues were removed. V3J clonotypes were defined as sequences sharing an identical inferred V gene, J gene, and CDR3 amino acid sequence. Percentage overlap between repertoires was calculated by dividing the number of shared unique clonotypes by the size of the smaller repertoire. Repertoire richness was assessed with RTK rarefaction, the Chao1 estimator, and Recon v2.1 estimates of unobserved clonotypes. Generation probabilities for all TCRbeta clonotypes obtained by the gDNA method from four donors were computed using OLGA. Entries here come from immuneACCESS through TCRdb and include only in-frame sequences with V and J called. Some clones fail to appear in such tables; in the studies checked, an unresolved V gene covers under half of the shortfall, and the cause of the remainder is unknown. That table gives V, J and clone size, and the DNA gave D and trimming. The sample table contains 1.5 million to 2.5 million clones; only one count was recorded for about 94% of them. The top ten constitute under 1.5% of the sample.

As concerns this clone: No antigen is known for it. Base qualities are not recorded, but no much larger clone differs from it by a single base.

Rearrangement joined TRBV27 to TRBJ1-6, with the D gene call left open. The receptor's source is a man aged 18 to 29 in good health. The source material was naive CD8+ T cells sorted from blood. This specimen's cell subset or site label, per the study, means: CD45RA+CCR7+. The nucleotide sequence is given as TGTGCCAGCAGCTGGAGCTCCTATAATTCACCCCTCCACTTT. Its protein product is CASSWSSYNSPLHF.